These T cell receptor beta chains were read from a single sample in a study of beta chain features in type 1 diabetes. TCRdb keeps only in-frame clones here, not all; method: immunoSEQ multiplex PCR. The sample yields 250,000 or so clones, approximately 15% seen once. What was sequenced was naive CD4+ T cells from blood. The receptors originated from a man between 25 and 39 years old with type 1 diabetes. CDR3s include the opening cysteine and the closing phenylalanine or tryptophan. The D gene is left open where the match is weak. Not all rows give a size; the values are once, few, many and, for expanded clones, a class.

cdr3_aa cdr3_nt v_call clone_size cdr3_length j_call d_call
CASSQPGLAPVQYF TGCGCCAGCAGCCAACCGGGACTAGCACCAGTGCAGTATTTT TRBV4-1 NA 14 TRBJ2-3 TRBD2
CASGLGQSEAFF TGTGCTAGTGGTTTGGGACAGTCAGAAGCTTTCTTT TRBV12-5 NA 12 TRBJ1-1 NA
CASRDHGQDYGYTF TGTGCCAGCAGAGACCATGGACAGGACTATGGCTACACCTTC TRBV19 NA 14 TRBJ1-2 TRBD1
CASSLGQANTEAFF TGTGCCAGCTCCCTGGGACAGGCGAACACTGAAGCTTTCTTT TRBV18 NA 14 TRBJ1-1 TRBD1
CASSGTGLEKLFF TGTGCCAGTAGTGGAACAGGGCTGGAAAAACTGTTTTTT TRBV19 NA 13 TRBJ1-4 NA
CSVRSNTGELFF TGCAGCGTTCGGTCGAACACCGGGGAGCTGTTTTTT TRBV29-1 NA 12 TRBJ2-2 NA
CASRYRDTSSYEQYF TGTGCCAGCAGGTACCGGGACACCAGCTCCTACGAGCAGTACTTC TRBV5-6 few 15 TRBJ2-7 NA
CASTPPGVGTEAFF TGTGCCAGCACCCCACCGGGGGTTGGGACTGAAGCTTTCTTT TRBV6-5 NA 14 TRBJ1-1 NA
CASREGRGTSYEQYF TGTGCCAGTAGAGAGGGCAGGGGGACCTCCTACGAGCAGTACTTC TRBV19 few 15 TRBJ2-7 TRBD1
CASSVISGPYNEQFF TGTGCCAGCAGCGTGATTAGCGGTCCCTACAATGAGCAGTTCTTC TRBV9 few 15 TRBJ2-1 NA
CASSSPGQGYNEQFF TGTGCCAGCAGCTCCCCCGGACAGGGATACAATGAGCAGTTCTTC TRBV7-6 few 15 TRBJ2-1 TRBD1
CASSDSSGSLTQYF TGTGCCAGCAGTGATTCGAGCGGGAGTCTTACGCAGTATTTT TRBV6-1 NA 14 TRBJ2-3 TRBD2
CAISDRGADSNYGYTF TGTGCCATCAGTGATCGGGGGGCGGACTCTAACTATGGCTACACCTTC TRBV10-3 NA 16 TRBJ1-2 NA
CASSYGTEAFF TGTGCCAGCAGCTACGGGACAGAAGCTTTCTTT TRBV7-2 NA 11 TRBJ1-1 NA
CASSSPSGGLSGELFF TGTGCCAGCAGCTCCCCAAGCGGGGGACTATCCGGGGAGCTGTTTTTT TRBV7-8 NA 16 TRBJ2-2 TRBD2
CASSKEGYGYTF TGTGCCAGCAGCAAAGAGGGCTATGGCTACACCTTC TRBV11-3 few 12 TRBJ1-2 NA
CASSLGAGGGEQYF TGTGCCAGCAGCTTGGGGGCAGGGGGCGGCGAGCAGTACTTC TRBV5-4 NA 14 TRBJ2-7 TRBD1
CASSWGDEQFF TGTGCCAGCAGCTGGGGGGATGAGCAGTTCTTC TRBV5-6 NA 11 TRBJ2-1 NA
CASSPYRGGNYGYTF TGTGCCAGCAGCCCCTACAGGGGTGGGAACTATGGCTACACCTTC TRBV7-2 few 15 TRBJ1-2 TRBD1
CASSQFSNTEAFF TGTGCCAGCAGCCAGTTCAGTAACACTGAAGCTTTCTTT TRBV7-6 NA 13 TRBJ1-1 NA
CASSRSGTWMYRYF TGTGCCAGCAGCAGATCCGGGACATGGATGTATCGTTATTTT TRBV5-6 NA 14 TRBJ2-3 NA
CASSLGSSGSTDTQYF TGCGCCAGCAGCTTGGGGTCTAGCGGGAGCACAGATACGCAGTATTTT TRBV5-1 few 16 TRBJ2-3 TRBD2
CASSVWTSGENNEQFF TGTGCCAGCAGCGTGTGGACTAGCGGGGAGAACAATGAGCAGTTCTTC TRBV5-4 NA 16 TRBJ2-1 TRBD2
CASSVRVIQETQYF TGTGCCAGCAGCGTAAGAGTAATTCAAGAGACCCAGTACTTC TRBV7-9 few 14 TRBJ2-5 NA
CASSKSGGPEDTQYF TGTGCCAGCAGCAAAAGCGGGGGCCCGGAAGATACGCAGTATTTT TRBV5-4 few 15 TRBJ2-3 TRBD2
CASSPQGGIREQYF TGTGCCAGCAGTCCCCAGGGAGGGATTAGGGAGCAGTACTTC TRBV27 NA 14 TRBJ2-7 TRBD2
CASRASSGGSYNEQFF TGTGCCAGCCGTGCCTCCTCGGGAGGGTCATACAATGAGCAGTTCTTC TRBV9 NA 16 TRBJ2-1 TRBD2
CASSPGPGANVLTF TGTGCCAGCAGCCCAGGGCCTGGGGCCAACGTCCTGACTTTC TRBV2 NA 14 TRBJ2-6 NA
CASSPPASGGADEQYF TGTGCCAGCTCACCACCGGCTAGCGGGGGGGCGGACGAGCAGTACTTC TRBV18 few 16 TRBJ2-7 TRBD2
CASSLVPPQETEAFF TGTGCCAGCAGCTTAGTGCCCCCACAAGAAACTGAAGCTTTCTTT TRBV7-9 few 15 TRBJ1-1 NA
CASSSTGDGYTF TGTGCCAGCAGCTCTACAGGGGACGGCTACACCTTC TRBV11-3 few 12 TRBJ1-2 TRBD1
CASTPGLGSPLHF TGTGCCAGCACGCCAGGTTTGGGCTCACCCCTCCACTTT TRBV2 once 13 TRBJ1-6 NA
CASSPGQGSYGYTF TGCGCCAGCAGCCCCGGACAGGGGAGCTATGGCTACACCTTC TRBV4-1 few 14 TRBJ1-2 TRBD1
CASSDLRQNTGELFF TGTGCCAGCAGTGACTTACGACAGAACACCGGGGAGCTGTTTTTT TRBV25-1 few 15 TRBJ2-2 NA
CASSLAGKLNTEAFF TGTGCCAGCAGCTTGGCGGGGAAGTTGAACACTGAAGCTTTCTTT TRBV5-4 few 15 TRBJ1-1 NA
CASSPRAGARTEAFF TGTGCCAGCAGTCCCCGGGCGGGGGCGCGGACTGAAGCTTTCTTT TRBV6-1 NA 15 TRBJ1-1 NA
CASDRGTGELFF TGTGCCTCGGACAGGGGCACCGGGGAGCTGTTTTTT TRBV30 few 12 TRBJ2-2 TRBD1
CASSEGGGQTANYGYTF TGTGCCAGCAGTGAAGGGGGAGGGCAGACGGCTAACTATGGCTACACCTTC TRBV2 once 17 TRBJ1-2 NA
CASSLVRGSDTQYF TGTGCCAGCAGCTTAGTGCGGGGTTCAGATACGCAGTATTTT TRBV7-2 NA 14 TRBJ2-3 NA
CASSSRVRWFF TGTGCCAGCAGCTCCAGGGTTAGGTGGTTCTTC TRBV7-9 few 11 TRBJ2-1 NA
CASSNPGQPQHF TGTGCCAGCAGTAACCCCGGGCAGCCCCAGCATTTT TRBV6-5 NA 12 TRBJ1-5 NA
CASSPSGRLSENEQFF TGTGCCAGCAGCCCTAGCGGGAGGCTCTCCGAAAATGAGCAGTTCTTC TRBV5-4 NA 16 TRBJ2-1 TRBD2
CAWCTEPGANVLTF TGTGCCTGGTGTACAGAACCTGGGGCCAACGTCCTGACTTTC TRBV30 NA 14 TRBJ2-6 NA
CASSLGSGGHGGELFF TGTGCCAGCAGTTTGGGGTCGGGGGGGCACGGCGGGGAGCTGTTTTTT TRBV27 few 16 TRBJ2-2 TRBD2
CAWSPAWREQFF TGTGCCTGGAGTCCGGCCTGGCGGGAGCAGTTCTTC TRBV30 NA 12 TRBJ2-1 NA
CSVGRGDYTEAFF TGCAGCGTGGGGCGGGGAGATTACACTGAAGCTTTCTTT TRBV29-1 NA 13 TRBJ1-1 NA
CASSFKFGELFF TGTGCCAGCAGCTTCAAATTCGGGGAGCTGTTTTTT TRBV11-2 few 12 TRBJ2-2 NA
CASSPTRTDSYEQYF TGTGCCAGCTCACCTACCAGGACAGATTCCTACGAGCAGTACTTC TRBV18 NA 15 TRBJ2-7 NA
CASSLPGTSGNNEQFF TGCGCCAGCAGCCTACCCGGGACTAGCGGAAACAATGAGCAGTTCTTC TRBV5-1 NA 16 TRBJ2-1 TRBD2
CASSWTGASTDTQYF TGTGCCAGCAGTTGGACAGGGGCCTCCACAGATACGCAGTATTTT TRBV6-1 NA 15 TRBJ2-3 TRBD1
CASLSVGRGEAFF TGTGCCAGCCTCTCCGTAGGGCGGGGTGAAGCTTTCTTT TRBV27 NA 13 TRBJ1-1 NA
CASSLYPGGTYNEQFF TGTGCCAGCAGCTTATATCCGGGAGGGACCTACAATGAGCAGTTCTTC TRBV11-3 NA 16 TRBJ2-1 TRBD2
CASSATGVNEKLFF TGTGCCAGCAGCGCTACAGGGGTTAATGAAAAACTGTTTTTT TRBV6-1 few 14 TRBJ1-4 TRBD1
CASSGGLAGQETQYF TGTGCCAGCAGTGGAGGACTAGCGGGACAAGAGACCCAGTACTTC TRBV2 few 15 TRBJ2-5 TRBD2
CASSSSGAAEAFF TGTGCCAGCAGTTCTTCAGGGGCTGCTGAAGCTTTCTTT TRBV2 NA 13 TRBJ1-1 NA
CASSASDRSSYEQYF TGTGCCAGCAGCGCATCCGACAGGAGCTCCTACGAGCAGTACTTC TRBV9 NA 15 TRBJ2-7 NA